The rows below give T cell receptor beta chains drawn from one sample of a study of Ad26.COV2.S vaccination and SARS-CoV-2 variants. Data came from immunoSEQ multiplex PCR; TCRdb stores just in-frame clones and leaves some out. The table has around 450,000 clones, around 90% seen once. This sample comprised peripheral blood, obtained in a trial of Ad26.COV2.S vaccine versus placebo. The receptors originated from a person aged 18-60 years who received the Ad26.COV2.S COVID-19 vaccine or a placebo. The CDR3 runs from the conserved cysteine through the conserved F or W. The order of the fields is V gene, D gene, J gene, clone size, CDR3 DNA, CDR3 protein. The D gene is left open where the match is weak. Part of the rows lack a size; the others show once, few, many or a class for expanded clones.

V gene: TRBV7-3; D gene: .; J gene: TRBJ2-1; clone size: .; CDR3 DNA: TGTGCCAGCAGCTCAACTAGTAGCTCCTACAATGAGCAGTTCTTC; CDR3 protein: CASSSTSSSYNEQFF
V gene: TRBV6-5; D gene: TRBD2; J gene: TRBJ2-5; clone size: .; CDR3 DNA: TGTGCCAGCAGTTGGACTAGCGTGGGCCAAGAGACCCAGTACTTC; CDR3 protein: CASSWTSVGQETQYF
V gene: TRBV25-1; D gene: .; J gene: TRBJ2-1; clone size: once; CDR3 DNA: TGTGCCAGCAGTACAGATCGCAATGAGCAGTTCTTC; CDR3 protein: CASSTDRNEQFF
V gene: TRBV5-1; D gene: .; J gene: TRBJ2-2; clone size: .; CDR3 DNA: TGCGCCAGCAGCTTAGGACCGAAGGGAGGCTCCGGGGAGCTGTTTTTT; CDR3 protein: CASSLGPKGGSGELFF
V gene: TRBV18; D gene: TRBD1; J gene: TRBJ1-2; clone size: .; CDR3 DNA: TGTGCCAGCTCACCACGACTCGTACAGGGGGACATAGATGGCTACACCTTC; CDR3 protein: CASSPRLVQGDIDGYTF
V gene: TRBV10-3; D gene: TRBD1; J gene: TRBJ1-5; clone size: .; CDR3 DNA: TGTGCCACCCTGGGACAGCCTAACGATCAGCCCCAGCATTTT; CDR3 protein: CATLGQPNDQPQHF
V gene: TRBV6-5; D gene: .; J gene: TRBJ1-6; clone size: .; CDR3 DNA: TGTGCCAGCAGTCAGACAGCTGAGGATTCACCCCTCCACTTT; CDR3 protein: CASSQTAEDSPLHF
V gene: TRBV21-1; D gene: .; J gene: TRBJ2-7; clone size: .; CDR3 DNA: TGTGCCAGCACCGTTCGGGCCGGGGCAGCCTACGAGCAGTACTTC; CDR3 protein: CASTVRAGAAYEQYF
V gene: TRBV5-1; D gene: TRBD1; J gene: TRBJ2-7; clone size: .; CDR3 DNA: TGCGCCAGCAGCTCTACAGGGGGAACCTACGAGCAGTACTTC; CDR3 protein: CASSSTGGTYEQYF
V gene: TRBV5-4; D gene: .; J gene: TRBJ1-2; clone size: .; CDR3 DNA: TGTGCCAGCAGCTACGGACAGCTCTATGGCTACACCTTC; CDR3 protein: CASSYGQLYGYTF
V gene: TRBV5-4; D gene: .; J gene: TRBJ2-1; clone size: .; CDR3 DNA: TGTGCCAGCAGCGCAGGAACAGGGTTTCTCTACAATGAGCAGTTCTTC; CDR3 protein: CASSAGTGFLYNEQFF
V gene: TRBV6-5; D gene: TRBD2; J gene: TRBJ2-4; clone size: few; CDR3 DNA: TGTGCCAGCAGTTACTCAGCTAGCGGGAGAGCGGACATTCAGTACTTC; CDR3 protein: CASSYSASGRADIQYF
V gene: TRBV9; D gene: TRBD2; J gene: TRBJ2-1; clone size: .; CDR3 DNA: TGTGCCAGCAGCGCCACTAGCGGGATTTTTAATGAGCAGTTCTTC; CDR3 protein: CASSATSGIFNEQFF
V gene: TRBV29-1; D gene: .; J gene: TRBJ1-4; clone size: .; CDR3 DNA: TGCAGCGTCGGAGCTAATGAAAAACTGTTTTTT; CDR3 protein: CSVGANEKLFF
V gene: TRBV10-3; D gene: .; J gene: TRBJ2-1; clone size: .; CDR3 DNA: TGTGCCATCAGTACAGGGTTAAACAATGAGCAGTTCTTC; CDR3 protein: CAISTGLNNEQFF